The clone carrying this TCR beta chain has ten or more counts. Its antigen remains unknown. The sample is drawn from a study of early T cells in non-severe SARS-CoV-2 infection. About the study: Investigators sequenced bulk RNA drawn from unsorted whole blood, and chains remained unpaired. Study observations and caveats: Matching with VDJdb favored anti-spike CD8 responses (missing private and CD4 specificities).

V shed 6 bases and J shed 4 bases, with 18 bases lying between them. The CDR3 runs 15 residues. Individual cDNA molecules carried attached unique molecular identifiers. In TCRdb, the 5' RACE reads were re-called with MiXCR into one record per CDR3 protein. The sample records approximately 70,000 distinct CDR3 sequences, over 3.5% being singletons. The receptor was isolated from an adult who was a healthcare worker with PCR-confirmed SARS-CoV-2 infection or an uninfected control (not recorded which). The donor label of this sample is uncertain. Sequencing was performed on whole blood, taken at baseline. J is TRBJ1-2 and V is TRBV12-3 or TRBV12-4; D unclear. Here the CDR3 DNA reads TGTGCCAGCAGAAACACCGGCGTGCTCCTCTATGGCTACACCTTC. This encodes CASRNTGVLLYGYTF.